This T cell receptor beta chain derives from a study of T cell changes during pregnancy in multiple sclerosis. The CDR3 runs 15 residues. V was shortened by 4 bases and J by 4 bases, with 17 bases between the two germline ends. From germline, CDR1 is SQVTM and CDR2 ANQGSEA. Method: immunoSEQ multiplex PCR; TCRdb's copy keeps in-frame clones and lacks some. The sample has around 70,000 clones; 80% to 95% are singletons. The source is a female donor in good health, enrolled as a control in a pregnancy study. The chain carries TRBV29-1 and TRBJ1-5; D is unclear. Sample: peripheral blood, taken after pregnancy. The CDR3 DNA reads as TGCAGCGTTGTCGTCGGCGGAATAGCAAATCAGCCCCAGCATTTT. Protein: CSVVVGGIANQPQHF. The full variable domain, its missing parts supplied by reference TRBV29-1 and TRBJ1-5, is SAVISQKPSRDICQRGTSLTIQCQVDSQVTMMFWYRQQPGQSLTLIATANQGSEATYESGFVIDKFPISRPNLTFSTLTVSNMSPEDSSIYLCSVVVGGIANQPQHFGDGTRLSIL.